This TCR beta chain derives from a study of OX40 agonist ivuxolimab in advanced cancers. Study-level information: Ivuxolimab, an agonist antibody against OX40 (CD134), was given to patients. In this trial design, patients received ivuxolimab intravenously at 0.01 to 10 mg/kg every 2 weeks.

Libraries were prepared by immunoSEQ multiplex PCR; TCRdb keeps only in-frame clonotypes and omits some of them. The repertoire holds 60,000 to 95,000 clones, with about 85% as singletons. The receptor's source is an adult with an advanced solid tumor such as melanoma, head and neck, liver or kidney cancer. Source: CD4+ or CD8+ T cells sorted from blood, taken in a trial of the OX40 agonist ivuxolimab.

In DNA, the CDR3 is TGTGCCAGCAGCTGGACGGGACTAGCGGGAGACGTCAATGAGCAGTTCTTC. Protein product: CASSWTGLAGDVNEQFF. V usage is TRBV7-9 and J usage is TRBJ2-1, with 14 bases fitting TRBD2. This CDR3 region has 17 residues. Unmatched junction bases numbered 8, after V lost 4 bases and J lost 6 bases. Germline CDR1 SEHNR, CDR2 FQNEAQ (reference sequence).